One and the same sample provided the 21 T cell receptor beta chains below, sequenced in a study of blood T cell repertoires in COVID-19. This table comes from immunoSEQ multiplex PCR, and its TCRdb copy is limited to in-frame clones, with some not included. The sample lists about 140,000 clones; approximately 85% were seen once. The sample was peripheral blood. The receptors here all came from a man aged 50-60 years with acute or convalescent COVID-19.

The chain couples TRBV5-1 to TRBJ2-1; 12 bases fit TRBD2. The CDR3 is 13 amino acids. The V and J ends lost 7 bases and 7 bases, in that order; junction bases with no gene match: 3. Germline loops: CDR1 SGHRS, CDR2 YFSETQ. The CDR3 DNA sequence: TGCGCCAGCGGACTAGCGGGGTTTAATGAGCAGTTCTTC. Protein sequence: CASGLAGFNEQFF.

The CDR3 nucleotides read TGTGCCAGCAGCTTAGAAGGACAGGGCGCCTACGAGCAGTACTTC. This sequence encodes CASSLEGQGAYEQYF. The chain carries TRBV7-9 and TRBJ2-7, with 8 bases matching TRBD1. The CDR3 covers 15 residues. The V gene's germline CDR1 is SEHNR and CDR2 FQNEAQ (reference sequence). The junction had 4 bases not matched to a gene; V was cut back by 1 base and J by 2 bases.

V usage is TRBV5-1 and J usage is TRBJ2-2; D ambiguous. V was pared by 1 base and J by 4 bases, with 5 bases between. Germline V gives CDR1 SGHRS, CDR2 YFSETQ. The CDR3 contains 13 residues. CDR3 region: CASSLYITGELFF. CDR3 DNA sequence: TGCGCCAGCAGCTTGTACATCACCGGGGAGCTGTTTTTT.

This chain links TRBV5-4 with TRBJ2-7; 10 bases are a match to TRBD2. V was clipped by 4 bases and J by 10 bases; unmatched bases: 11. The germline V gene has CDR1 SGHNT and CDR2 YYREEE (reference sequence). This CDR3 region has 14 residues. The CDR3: CASSVSGGNLEQYF. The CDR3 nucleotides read TGTGCCAGCAGCGTTAGCGGGGGGAATTTAGAACAGTACTTC. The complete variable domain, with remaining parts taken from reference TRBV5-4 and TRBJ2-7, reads ETGVTQSPTHLIKTRGQQVTLRCSSQSGHNTVSWYQQALGQGPQFIFQYYREEENGRGNFPPRFSGLQFPNYSSELNVNALELDDSALYLCASSVSGGNLEQYFGPGTRLTVT.

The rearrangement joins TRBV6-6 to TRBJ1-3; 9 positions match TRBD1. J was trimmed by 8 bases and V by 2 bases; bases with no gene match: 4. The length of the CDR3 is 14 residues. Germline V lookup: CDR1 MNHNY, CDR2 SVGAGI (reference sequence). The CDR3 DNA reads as TGTGCCAGCAGTTACCCGGACAGGGGCTACACCATATATTTT. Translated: CASSYPDRGYTIYF.

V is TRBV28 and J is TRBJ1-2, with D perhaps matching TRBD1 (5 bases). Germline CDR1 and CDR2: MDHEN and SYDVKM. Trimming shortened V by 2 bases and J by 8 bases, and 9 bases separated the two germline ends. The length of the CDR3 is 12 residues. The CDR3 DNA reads TGTGCCAGCAGTTTAGGACATAGGGGCTACACCTTC. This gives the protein CASSLGHRGYTF.

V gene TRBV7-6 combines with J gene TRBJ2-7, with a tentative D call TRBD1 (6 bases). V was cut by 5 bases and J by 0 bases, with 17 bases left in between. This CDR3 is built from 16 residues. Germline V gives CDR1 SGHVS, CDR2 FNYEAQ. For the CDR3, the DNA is TGTGCCAGCAGCCAGGCTCTAGGACAGAGCTCCTACGAGCAGTACTTC. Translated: CASSQALGQSSYEQYF.

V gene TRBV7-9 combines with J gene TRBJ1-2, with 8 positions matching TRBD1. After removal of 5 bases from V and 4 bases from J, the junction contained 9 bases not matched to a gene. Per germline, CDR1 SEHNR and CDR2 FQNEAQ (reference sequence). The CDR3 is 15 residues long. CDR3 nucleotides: TGTGCCAGCAGCATTCCGGCAGGGGGCATCTATGGCTACACCTTC. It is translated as CASSIPAGGIYGYTF. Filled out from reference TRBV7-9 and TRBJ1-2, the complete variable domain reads DTGVSQNPRHKITKRGQNVTFRCDPISEHNRLYWYRQTLGQGPEFLTYFQNEAQLEKSRLLSDRFSAERPKGSFSTLEIQRTEQGDSAMYLCASSIPAGGIYGYTFGSGTRLTVV.

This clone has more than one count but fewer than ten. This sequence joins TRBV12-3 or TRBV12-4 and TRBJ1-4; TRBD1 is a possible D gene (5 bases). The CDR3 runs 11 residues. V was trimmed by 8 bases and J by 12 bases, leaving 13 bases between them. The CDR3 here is CASRLRGELFF. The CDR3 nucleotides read TGTGCCAGCCGTCTTCGGGGGGAACTGTTTTTT.

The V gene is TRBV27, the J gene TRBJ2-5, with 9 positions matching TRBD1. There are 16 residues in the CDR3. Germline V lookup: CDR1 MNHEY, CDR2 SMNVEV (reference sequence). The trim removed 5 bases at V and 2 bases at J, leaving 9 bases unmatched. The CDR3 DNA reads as TGTGCCAGCAGTCGAGACAGGGGGGCACCTCAAGAGACCCAGTACTTC. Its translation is CASSRDRGAPQETQYF.

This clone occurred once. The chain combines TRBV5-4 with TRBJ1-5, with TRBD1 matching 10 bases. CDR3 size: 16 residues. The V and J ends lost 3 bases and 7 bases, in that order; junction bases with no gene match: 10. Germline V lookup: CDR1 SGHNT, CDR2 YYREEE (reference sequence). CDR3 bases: TGTGCCAGCAGCTGGGGGGGACAGGGGACGGGGCAGCCCCAGCATTTT. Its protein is CASSWGGQGTGQPQHF.

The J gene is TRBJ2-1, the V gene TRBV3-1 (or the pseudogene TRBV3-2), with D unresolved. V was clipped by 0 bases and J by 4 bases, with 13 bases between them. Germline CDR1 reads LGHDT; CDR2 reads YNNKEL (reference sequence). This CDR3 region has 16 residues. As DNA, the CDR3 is TGTGCCAGCAGCCAAGATCCTAGTTTACGGTACAATGAGCAGTTCTTC. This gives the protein CASSQDPSLRYNEQFF.

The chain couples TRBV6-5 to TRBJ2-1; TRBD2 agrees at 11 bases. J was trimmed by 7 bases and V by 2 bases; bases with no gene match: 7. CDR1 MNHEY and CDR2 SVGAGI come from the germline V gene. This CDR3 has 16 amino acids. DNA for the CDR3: TGTGCCAGCAGTTACATCGGCCTAGCGGGGGGTAATGAGCAGTTCTTC. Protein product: CASSYIGLAGGNEQFF.

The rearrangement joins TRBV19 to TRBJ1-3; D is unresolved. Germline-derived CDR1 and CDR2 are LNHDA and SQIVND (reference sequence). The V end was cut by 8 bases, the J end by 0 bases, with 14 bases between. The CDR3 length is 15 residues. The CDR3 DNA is TGTGCCAGTTCCGAGACGGGGAGCTCTGGAAACACCATATATTTT. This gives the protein CASSETGSSGNTIYF. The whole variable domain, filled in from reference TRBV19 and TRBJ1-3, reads DGGITQSPKYLFRKEGQNVTLSCEQNLNHDAMYWYRQDPGQGLRLIYYSQIVNDFQKGDIAEGYSVSREKKESFPLTVTSAQKNPTAFYLCASSETGSSGNTIYFGEGSWLTVV.

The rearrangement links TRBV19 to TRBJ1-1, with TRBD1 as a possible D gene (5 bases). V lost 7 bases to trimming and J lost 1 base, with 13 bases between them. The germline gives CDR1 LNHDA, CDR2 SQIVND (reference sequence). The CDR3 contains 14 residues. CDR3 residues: CASIPLDRNTEAFF. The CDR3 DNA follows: TGTGCCAGTATCCCCCTCGACAGGAACACTGAAGCTTTCTTT.

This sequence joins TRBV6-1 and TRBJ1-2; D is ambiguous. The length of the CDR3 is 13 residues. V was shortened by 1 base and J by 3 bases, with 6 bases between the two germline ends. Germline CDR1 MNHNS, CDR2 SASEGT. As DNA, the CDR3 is TGTGCCAGCAGTGAAGGGAGACACTATGGCTACACCTTC. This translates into CASSEGRHYGYTF.

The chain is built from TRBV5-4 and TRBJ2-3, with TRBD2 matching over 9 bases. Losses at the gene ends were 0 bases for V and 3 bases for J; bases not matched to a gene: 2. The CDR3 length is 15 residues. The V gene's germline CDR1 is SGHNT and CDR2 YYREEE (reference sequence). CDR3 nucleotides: TGTGCCAGCAGCTTGGGCGGGGGGGCAACAGATACGCAGTATTTT. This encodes CASSLGGGATDTQYF.

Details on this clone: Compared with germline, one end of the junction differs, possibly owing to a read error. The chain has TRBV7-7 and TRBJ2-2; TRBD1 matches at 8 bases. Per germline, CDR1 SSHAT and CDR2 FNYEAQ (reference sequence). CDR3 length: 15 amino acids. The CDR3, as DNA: TGTGCTAGCAGCCCTGGACAGGGCGGCACCGGGGAGCTGTTTTTT. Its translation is CASSPGQGGTGELFF.

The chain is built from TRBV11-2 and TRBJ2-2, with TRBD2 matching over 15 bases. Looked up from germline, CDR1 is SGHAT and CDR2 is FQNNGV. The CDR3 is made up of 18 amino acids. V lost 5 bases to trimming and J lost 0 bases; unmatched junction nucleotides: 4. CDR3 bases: TGTGCCAGCAGCCCTGGACTAGCGGGGGGGCCGAACACCGGGGAGCTGTTTTTT. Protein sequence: CASSPGLAGGPNTGELFF.

The DNA of the CDR3 is TGTGCCAGCAACAACAGGGGAGCAGCGACCGGGGAGCTGTTTTTT. Translating it yields CASNNRGAATGELFF. The V call is TRBV2, the J call TRBJ2-2; 7 bases map to TRBD1. The CDR3 has 15 amino acids. After removal of 7 bases from V and 5 bases from J, the junction contained 10 bases not matched to a gene. Germline V lookup: CDR1 SNHLY, CDR2 FYNNEI.

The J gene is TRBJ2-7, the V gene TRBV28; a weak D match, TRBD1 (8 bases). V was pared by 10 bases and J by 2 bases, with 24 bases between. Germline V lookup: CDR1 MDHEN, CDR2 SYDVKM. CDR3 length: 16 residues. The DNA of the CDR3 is TGTGCCATCAACGAGGGAGGGACAGGACCTACCTACGAGCAGTACTTC. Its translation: CAINEGGTGPTYEQYF.